This T cell receptor beta chain originates from a study of blood T cell repertoires in COVID-19. Study at large: From the United States, Italy and Spain came samples of acute and convalescent COVID-19. PBMCs, B-cell-depleted T cells, or T cells were the source of the cDNA or gDNA that made up the material.

Using immunoSEQ multiplex PCR, the repertoire was profiled, and TCRdb retains in-frame clones only, with some absent. The sample carries approximately 250,000 clones, approximately 89% recorded once. Source material: PBMCs or T cells enriched from blood (not recorded which). This clonotype was obtained from a middle-aged woman with acute COVID-19.

This chain's CDR3 is CASSLHSNQPQHF. As DNA, the CDR3 is TGTGCCAGCAGCTTACATAGCAATCAGCCCCAGCATTTT. This chain connects TRBV11-2 to TRBJ1-5; D unresolved. With 2 bases removed from V and 0 bases from J, the gap between germline ends came to 2 bases. The CDR3 spans 13 residues. CDR1 is SGHAT and CDR2 is FQNNGV in the germline V gene. Combining the CDR3 with reference TRBV11-2 and TRBJ1-5 gives the whole variable domain EAGVAQSPRYKIIEKRQSVAFWCNPISGHATLYWYQQILGQGPKLLIQFQNNGVVDDSQLPKDRFSAERLKGVDSTLKIQPAKLEDSAVYLCASSLHSNQPQHFGDGTRLSIL.